This T cell receptor beta chain was retrieved from a study of post-analysis software for immune sequencing data. About the study: Some patients lacked subtype; others had relapsing-remitting, secondary progressive or progressive-relapsing disease.

Presence of unique molecular identifiers characterized the TCR beta cDNA libraries. TCRdb reprocessed the PCR reads with MiXCR, giving one entry per CDR3 protein. Of 550,000 to 700,000 distinct CDR3 sequences listed, 44% were seen once; the top ten hold 1.5% to 2%. Findings and limits, study-wide: Samples from a shared batch, those prepared together, strongly co-clustered by F measure. Relative to controls, patients with multiple sclerosis showed significantly lower normalized Chao1 diversity. Compared with controls, patients had more of about 5 TRBV segments, including TRBV5-6, TRBV5-1 and TRBV20-1.

Trimming stripped 1 base from V and 10 bases from J, with 14 bases between. From germline, CDR1 is DFQATT and CDR2 SNEGSKA (reference sequence). The CDR3 totals 13 residues. In the case of this clonotype: Antigen: not known.

This TCR was sampled from a girl between 10 and 17 years old with multiple sclerosis. The chain employs TRBV20-1 and TRBJ1-5; no reliable D call. The sequencing sample was made of blood. CDR3 DNA: TGCAGTGCTAGAGTTATGACGGATGGTCCCCAGCATTTT. Translated, it gives CSARVMTDGPQHF.